This T cell receptor beta chain came from a study of tumor-infiltrating lymphocytes in primary liver carcinoma. About the study: Tumors measured about 4 to 10 cm and were stage T1-T3 N0M0. The study, taken as a whole, reports: Researchers found tumor-adjacent and tumor-blood pairs overlapped less than tumor region pairs.

Remarks on this clonotype: Its target is unknown. The germline gene is not matched at one end of the junction; a read error may be the cause.

Germline V gene sequence: CDR1 SGHNT, CDR2 YYREEE (reference sequence). This CDR3 spans 15 amino acids. Without any cell sorting, roughly 20-33 mg of bulk tissue yielded co-extracted RNA and DNA. Enrolled patients were chronically infected with HBV and treatment-naive. The researchers produced TCR beta cDNA from roughly 550 ng total RNA with a constant-region primer. For TCR beta, libraries were produced by three nested multiplex PCR rounds using slightly modified ARM-PCR. In the first two PCR rounds, TRBV1-TRBV30 forward primers were paired with a C-beta reverse primer, and each round lasted about 9 cycles. Using its own MiXCR run on the multiplex PCR reads, TCRdb lists one record per CDR3 protein. The data hold some 110,000 distinct CDR3 sequences, with roughly 80% observed a single time.

The material sequenced was liver tumor tissue from sampling region 3. Documented subset: tumor region T3, left-lateral pole. The chain carries TRBV5-4 and TRBJ2-2, with 10 nucleotides matching TRBD1. This receptor was obtained from a man between 35 and 55 years old with primary liver carcinoma and hepatitis B virus infection. The CDR3 spells CASNEPGQGSGELFF. CDR3 coding DNA: TGCGCCAGCAACGAACCGGGACAGGGGTCCGGGGAGCTGTTTTTT.